In its sample, the clone carrying this T cell receptor beta chain was seen a few times. Antigen specificity is unknown. The germline V gene encodes CDR1 LGHDT and CDR2 YNNKEL (reference sequence). The CDR3 runs to 13 residues. Trimming left V 3 bases short and J 2 bases short, with 8 bases between. This record belongs to a study of identical twins. Whole-study findings and limits: Within monozygotic twins, out-of-frame TCR alpha sharing was underestimated by the models. Not following the same donors, the study drew its conclusions from cross-sectional statistical analysis. For cord blood, abundant beta clonotypes had fewer insertions, unlike memory repertoires, which showed none.

TCRdb redid the calling of the 5' RACE reads with MiXCR, one entry per CDR3 protein. The profile shows some 270,000 distinct CDR3 sequences, roughly 8% of them singletons. The same sample was also studied in work on yellow fever vaccine responses in identical twins. That paper adds: As reported, the vaccine T cell response of twins seemed partly convergent and partly personalized.

Sequencing input: CD8+ T cells sorted from blood. The receptor was isolated from a woman aged 18-29 years in good health. This rearrangement joins TRBV3-1 to TRBJ2-7; D not resolved. The CDR3 nucleotides read TGTGCCAGCAGCCAGATCCAGGCCTACGAGCAGTACTTC. It yields the protein CASSQIQAYEQYF.